This T cell receptor (beta chain) is from a study of blood T cell repertoires in COVID-19 (dated by TCRdb to about 2020). For the wider study: The collaborator samples originated in the United States, Italy and Spain and spanned the acute and convalescent phases of COVID-19. The material from the prospective study consisted of cDNA or gDNA derived from T cells, B-cell-depleted T cells, or PBMCs. Subjects who had been exposed to COVID-19, were actively infected with it, or had recovered from it provided the deeply sampled blood TCRbeta repertoires that made up the dataset. The repertoires were made available in a free public database intended to serve as a resource for research on the immune response to SARS-CoV-2. Samples came from the ongoing ImmuneRACE study (first 160 participants) plus 1,254 subjects from 6 global collaborators. The sample metadata nearly always contained a de-identified subject ID, COVID-19 status, age in years and sex. HLA class I and class II types, where available, came from metadata supplied by the sample provider rather than from assay-based typing.

As concerns this clone: There is no known antigen for this receptor. The input lacks base qualities; no much larger clone sits a single base away.

TCRbeta CDR3 regions were amplified from genomic DNA using the immunoSEQ Assay, a bias-controlled multiplex PCR. Regarding the original processing steps: The number of nucleated cells in each sample was estimated by amplification of reference gene primers within the assay. To quantify the absolute abundance of each unique TCRbeta CDR3 rearrangement, sequence reads were collapsed and filtered. For each sample, productive Simpson clonality was calculated as the square root of Simpson's diversity index over productive rearrangements. This is the immuneACCESS table as TCRdb keeps it, with only in-frame sequences that have V and J called. A part of the clones is gone; compared with another copy, unresolved V genes explain less than half, and the rest is unexplained. That table is the source of V, J and clone size, and D and trimming were worked out from the DNA. This sample is represented by about 36,000 clones; around 87% of them were singletons. The ten largest clones represent 20% of the sample.

From the germline V gene (reference sequence), CDR1 is SEHNR and CDR2 is FQNEAQ. Including cysteine and phenylalanine, the CDR3 has 15 amino acids. CDR3 DNA only is kept here, 45 bases in frame from base 1. Trimming leaves V shorter by 7 bases and J shorter by 6 bases, with the junction holding 6 bases beyond the gene matches. The collaborating institutions used their own protocols to collect whole blood in K2EDTA tubes. For TCRbeta analysis, collaborator samples were shipped as frozen whole blood, as isolated PBMCs, or as DNA extracted from either sample type. The research as a whole found: Clinical and demographic metadata were provided uncurated, with the amount varying by source and participant.

The sequence joins TRBV7-9 to TRBJ2-1, with 13 middle bases fitting TRBD2. The TCR originated in a man aged 60-69 years with acute or convalescent COVID-19. Sequenced material: peripheral blood. The CDR3 loop reads CASNLLAGGGNEQFF. The DNA is TGTGCCAGCAACCTACTAGCGGGAGGGGGCAATGAGCAGTTCTTC.